This TCR beta chain is drawn from a study of PD-L1 blockade in urothelial cancer. The wider study: Blood was subjected to analysis at 3 weeks (second dose) and 6 weeks following treatment start.

The time point was: pretreatment peripheral blood. Repertoires were generated with immunoSEQ multiplex PCR, while TCRdb's copy carries only in-frame clones and drops some. The table records tens of thousands of clones, 84% of them present only once. This CDR3 is 14 amino acids long. Germline V gives CDR1 MNHEY, CDR2 SVGAGI. The V end lost 2 bases, the J end lost 0 bases, and 7 bases lay between the germline ends. This chain links TRBV6-5 with TRBJ1-2, with a possible D match to TRBD1 (5 bases). The TCR sequence derives from a man aged 55 to 70 with urothelial cancer. This sample comprised PBMCs, obtained around atezolizumab (anti-PD-L1) treatment. The CDR3 loop is CASSYDSSNYGYTF. CDR3 DNA sequence: TGTGCCAGCAGTTACGACAGCTCTAACTATGGCTACACCTTC.